One T cell receptor beta chain is described in this entry. These data come from a study of T cells after yellow fever vaccination. TCRdb fed the 5' RACE reads into MiXCR, producing one record per CDR3 protein. Of 120,000 or so distinct CDR3 sequences in the sample, over 12% were seen once. CDR3 length: 16 residues. V was clipped by 4 bases and J by 7 bases; unmatched bases: 9. In germline, CDR1 is LNHDA, CDR2 SQIVND (reference sequence). The genes are TRBV19 and TRBJ1-6; 8 bases are a match to TRBD1. This TCR was sampled from a man between 18 and 35 years old who received the YFV17D yellow fever vaccine. Sequences were derived from CD8+ T cells sorted from PBMCs, sampled 5 days after the yellow fever booster vaccination. Here the CDR3 reads CASSRVGRQGNSPLHF. In DNA form, the CDR3 reads TGTGCCAGTAGTAGAGTGGGAAGACAGGGGAATTCACCCCTCCACTTT.